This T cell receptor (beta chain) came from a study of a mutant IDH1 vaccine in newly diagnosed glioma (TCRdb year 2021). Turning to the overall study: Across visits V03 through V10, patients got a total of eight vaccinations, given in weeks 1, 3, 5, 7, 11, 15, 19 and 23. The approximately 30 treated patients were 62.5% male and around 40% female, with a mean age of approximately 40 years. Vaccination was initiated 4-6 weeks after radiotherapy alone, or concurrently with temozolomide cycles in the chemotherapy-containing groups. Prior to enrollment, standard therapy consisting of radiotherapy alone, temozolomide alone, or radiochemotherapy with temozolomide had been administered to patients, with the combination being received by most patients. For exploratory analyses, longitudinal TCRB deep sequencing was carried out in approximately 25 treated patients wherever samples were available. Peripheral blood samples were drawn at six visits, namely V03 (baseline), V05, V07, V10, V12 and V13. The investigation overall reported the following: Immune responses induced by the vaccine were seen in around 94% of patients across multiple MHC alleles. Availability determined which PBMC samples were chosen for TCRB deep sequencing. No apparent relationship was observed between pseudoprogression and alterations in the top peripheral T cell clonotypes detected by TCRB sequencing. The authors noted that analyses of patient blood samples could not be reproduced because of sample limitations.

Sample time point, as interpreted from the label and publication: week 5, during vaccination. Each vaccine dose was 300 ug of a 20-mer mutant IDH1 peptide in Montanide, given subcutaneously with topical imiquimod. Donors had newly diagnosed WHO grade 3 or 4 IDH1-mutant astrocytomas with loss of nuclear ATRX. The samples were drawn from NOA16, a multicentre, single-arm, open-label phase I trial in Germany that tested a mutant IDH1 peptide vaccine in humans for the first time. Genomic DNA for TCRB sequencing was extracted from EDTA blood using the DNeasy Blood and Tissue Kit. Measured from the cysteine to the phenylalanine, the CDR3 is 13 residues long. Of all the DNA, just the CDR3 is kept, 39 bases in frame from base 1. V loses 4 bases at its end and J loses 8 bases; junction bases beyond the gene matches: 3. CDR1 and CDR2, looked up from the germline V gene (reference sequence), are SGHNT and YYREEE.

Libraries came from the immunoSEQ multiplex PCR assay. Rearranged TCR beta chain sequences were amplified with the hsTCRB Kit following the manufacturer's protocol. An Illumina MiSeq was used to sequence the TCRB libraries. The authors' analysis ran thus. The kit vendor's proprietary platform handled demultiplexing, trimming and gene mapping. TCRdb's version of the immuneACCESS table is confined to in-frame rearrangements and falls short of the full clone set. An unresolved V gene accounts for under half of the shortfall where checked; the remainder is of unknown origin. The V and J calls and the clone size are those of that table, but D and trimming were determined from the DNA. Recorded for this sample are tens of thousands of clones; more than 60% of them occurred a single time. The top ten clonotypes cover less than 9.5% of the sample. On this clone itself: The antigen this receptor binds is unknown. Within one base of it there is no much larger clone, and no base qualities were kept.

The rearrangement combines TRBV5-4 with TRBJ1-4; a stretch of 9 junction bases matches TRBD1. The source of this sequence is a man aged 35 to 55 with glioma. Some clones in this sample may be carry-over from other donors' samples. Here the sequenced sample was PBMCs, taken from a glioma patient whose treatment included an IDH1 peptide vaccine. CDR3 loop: CASSVTGGEKLFF. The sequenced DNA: TGTGCCAGCAGCGTAACAGGGGGCGAAAAACTGTTTTTT.